This entry concerns a single T cell receptor (beta chain). Its antigen target is currently unknown. It has no much larger one-base neighbor in the sample; base qualities were not kept. This specimen comes from a study of T cell responses to AZD1222 COVID-19 vaccine (dated by TCRdb to about 2021). General notes on the study: A total of over 230 trial participants underwent TCR sequencing, of whom around 210 had received two doses of AZD1222 and 26 had received two doses of the MenACWY control vaccine. Trial participants were enrolled by age into subgroups of 18-55, 56-69 and 70-plus years, and around 150, 28 and 57 TCR-sequenced participants, respectively, were included in these subgroups.

The time point tag for this specimen amounts to: about 28 days (+/-7) after the second vaccine dose. AZD1222 recipients with second doses at about 4 weeks or about 12 weeks were pooled, because spike-specific TCR depth and breadth did not differ between schedules. The vaccinee samples were drawn from two UK trials, COV001 and COV002, one of which was a single-blind randomized controlled phase 2/3 trial testing AZD1222 (ChAdOx1 nCoV-19) in healthy adults. Trial participant PBMC samples were collected at day 0 and day 28 after the second dose for TCRbeta chain sequencing. Broader findings and caveats from the paper: Because no samples from the day 14 peak response were available, repertoires could be characterized only after the peak T cell response. Spike-specific TCR breadth and depth rose significantly after two AZD1222 doses compared with day 0 and with MenACWY recipients. Epitopes outside the regions mutated in the B.1.351 and B.1.1.7 variants were reportedly recognized by nearly half of the unique spike-specific TCRs. Participants were mostly white British, with more females than males. The authors suggested clonal diversity may have been underestimated. The 56-69-year group was small, and its depth increase did not reach significance, likely because of low power. Vaccine-associated CD4 TCRs spanned the whole spike protein, with dominant responses in regions 160-218 and 743-854. Only 5 to 7 AZD1222 recipients were SARS-CoV-2 seropositive at baseline, limiting conclusions about previously exposed vaccinees.

The CDR3 regions of human TCRbeta chains were analyzed by immunosequencing. The authors' analysis ran thus. Repertoire TCRs were checked for matches against a reference library of SARS-CoV-2-specific TCRs that had been generated using the MIRA antigen-specificity platform. Breadth was defined as the fraction of unique TCRs that were SARS-CoV-2-associated. Depth was defined as the fraction of total T cells that were SARS-CoV-2-associated. Using the MIRA data, every spike-specific TCR was mapped to the spike region that the TCR reacted to and assigned to either a CD4 or a CD8 class. Log10-transformed breadth and depth values were compared by one-way ANOVA with Sidak's multiple comparisons tests. What TCRdb holds here is the immuneACCESS table cut down to in-frame rearrangements. Part of the clones is not present; checked against another copy, under half of the missing clones reflect an unresolved V gene, and the others are unexplained. V, J and clone size are taken as reported in that table, and D and trimming were inferred from the DNA itself. The sample contains about 99,000 clones, more than 85% of them found a single time. The top ten constitute just over 8% of the sample.

The germline V gene yields SQVTM for CDR1 and ANQGSEA for CDR2. The V and J ends are trimmed by 4 bases and 1 base, leaving 8 bases between them. The CDR3 spans 12 residues, from the cysteine through the phenylalanine. CDR3 DNA only is kept here, 36 bases in frame from base 1. This sequence originates from an adult who received the AZD1222 COVID-19 vaccine. Specimen: peripheral blood, collected 28 days after the second AZD1222 dose. The chain joins TRBV29-1 to TRBJ2-7, with an unclear D gene assignment. In nucleotide form, the sequence is TGCAGCGTTGTTATCAATTCCTACGAGCAGTACTTC. It translates to CSVVINSYEQYF.